This T cell receptor beta chain was found in a study of blood T cell repertoires in COVID-19 (dated by TCRdb to 2018 to 2020). Turning to the overall study: The collaborator samples originated in the United States, Italy and Spain and spanned the acute and convalescent phases of COVID-19. Where HLA class I and class II types were available, the types were taken from metadata supplied by the sample provider, not from assay-based typing. Deeply sampled blood TCRbeta repertoires from subjects exposed to, actively infected with, or recovered from COVID-19 were included in the dataset. A de-identified subject ID, COVID-19 status, age in years and sex were almost always included in the sample metadata. The prospective study material was composed of cDNA or gDNA derived from T cells, B-cell-depleted T cells, or PBMCs. A freely available public database, intended as a resource for researchers studying the immune response to SARS-CoV-2, is where the repertoires were released. The samples were drawn from the first 160 participants of the ongoing ImmuneRACE study and from more than 1,000 subjects provided by 6 global collaborators.

Worth noting for this clone: This clone's antigen is unknown. Base qualities are not provided; no much larger clone lies one nucleotide away.

TCRbeta CDR3 regions were amplified from genomic DNA by means of the immunoSEQ Assay, a bias-controlled multiplex PCR. Under the source paper's analysis protocol: Nucleated cell counts per sample were estimated from amplification of reference gene primers within the assay. Sequence reads were collapsed and filtered to measure the absolute abundance of every unique TCRbeta CDR3 rearrangement. Productive Simpson clonality was computed per sample as the square root of Simpson's diversity index over productive rearrangements. TCRdb stores this immuneACCESS table with in-frame sequences only. Part of the clones is absent; in the studies checked, under half of the shortfall reflects unresolved V genes, and no reason is known for the rest. The V and J calls and clone size come from that table; D and trimming were worked out from the DNA. A total of about 300,000 clones appear in this sample, under 90% of them only once. The biggest ten clones account for approximately 1.8% of the sample.

One collaborating source in Seattle enrolled patients during active infection and followed them longitudinally through the course of disease. The collaborating institutions used their own protocols to collect whole blood in K2EDTA tubes. For TCRbeta analysis, collaborators shipped samples in one of three forms: frozen whole blood, isolated PBMCs, or DNA extracted from either of those sample types. The CDR3 has 15 amino acids, counting the end cysteine and phenylalanine. CDR3 DNA only is kept here, 45 bases in frame from base 1. CDR1 SGHTA and CDR2 FQGNSA were looked up in the germline V gene. V is reduced by 0 bases and J by 6 bases, leaving a spacing of 14 bases between them. What the research found in general, with its limitations: The quantity of clinical and demographic metadata differed by source and by participant and was supplied without curation.

The origin of this receptor is a woman aged 30 to 39 with COVID-19, enrolled during active disease. Rearrangement joined TRBV7-2 to TRBJ1-2; no D gene can be assigned with confidence. Sample: peripheral blood. CDR3 loop: CASSLAVTVTDGYTF. In nucleotide form, the sequence is TGTGCCAGCAGCTTAGCTGTAACGGTAACGGATGGCTACACCTTC.